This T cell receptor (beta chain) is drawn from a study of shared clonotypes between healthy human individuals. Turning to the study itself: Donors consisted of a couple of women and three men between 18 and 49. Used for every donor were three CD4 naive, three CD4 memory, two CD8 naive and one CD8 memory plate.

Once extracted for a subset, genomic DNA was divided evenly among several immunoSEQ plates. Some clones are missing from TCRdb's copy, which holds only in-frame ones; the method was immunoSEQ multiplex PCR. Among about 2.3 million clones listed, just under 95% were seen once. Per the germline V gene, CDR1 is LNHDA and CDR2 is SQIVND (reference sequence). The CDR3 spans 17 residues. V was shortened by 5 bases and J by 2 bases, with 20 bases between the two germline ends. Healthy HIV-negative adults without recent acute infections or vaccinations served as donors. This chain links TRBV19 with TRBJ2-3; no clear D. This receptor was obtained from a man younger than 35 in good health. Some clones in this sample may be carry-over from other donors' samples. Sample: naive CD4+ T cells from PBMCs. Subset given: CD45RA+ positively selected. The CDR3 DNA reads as TGTGCCAGTAGTCGACACAGATATGCCTCTGCCACAGATACGCAGTATTTT. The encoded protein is CASSRHRYASATDTQYF.